This is a list of T cell receptor beta chains from one sample in a study of identical twins. A single record per CDR3 protein comes from TCRdb applying MiXCR to the 5' RACE reads. The sample has some 500,000 distinct CDR3 sequences; 12% to 15% are singletons. These sequences were also reported in another study, on yellow fever vaccine responses in identical twins.

Source material: CD4+ T cells sorted from blood. These receptors all stem from a woman aged 18 to 35 in good health. CDR3s leave out the opening cysteine and the closing phenylalanine or tryptophan.

>TRBV5-1
ASSRTGYGSPLH
>TRBV12-3/TRBV12-4
ASSWGTGAYEQY
>TRBV5-1
ASSWARPGQESLYEQY
>TRBV7-2
ASSLGTSVGAQY
>TRBV10-3
AISESRGPLTGELF
>TRBV18
ASSVIAGVPTYEQY
>TRBV5-1
ASSLEQSGEQY
>TRBV12-3/TRBV12-4
ASSFKRGVRYNEQF
>TRBV5-1
ASSSGWSLESPLH
>TRBV15
ATSPLDRANQPQH
>TRBV12-3/TRBV12-4
ASLGQGFYNEQF
>TRBV20-1
SAHSLTDTQY
>TRBV7-8
ASTPGYNEQF
>TRBV29-1
SGDSGGETQY
>TRBV5-1
ASSSQLAGINYEQY
>TRBV20-1
SARDTRRGWTEAF
>TRBV6-5
ASSFGRFSGANVLT
>TRBV7-8
ASSLVVFEQY
>TRBV5-1
ASSFKEGGLAKNIQY
>TRBV28
ASTGRRSQETQY
>TRBV19
ASSTILGGEQY
>TRBV20-1
SAQGGGLSPTATQY
>TRBV6-5
ASSYATGVTDTQY
>TRBV10-3
AINGQWASYGYT
>TRBV27
ASSFTDRSFRGELF
>TRBV28
ASSLTGTYGEQY
>TRBV5-1
ASSLADDVNEQF
>TRBV20-1
SAGNAGANVLT
>TRBV7-3
ASSFGKGYGYT
>TRBV4-2
ASSQEWGTGANVLT
>TRBV20-1
SVQEGPGGGYT
>TRBV5-1
ASSSGVHEQY
>TRBV7-2
ASSSDRYTDTQY
>TRBV6-2/TRBV6-3
ASRLAGVFEQY
>TRBV4-3
ASSQGIGPYEQY
>TRBV20-1
SATPRPYEQY
>TRBV10-3
AIRRTGDTEAF
>TRBV9
ASSPGQGPTL
>TRBV24-1
ATGSAGPTDTQY
>TRBV9
ASSGTQGSEQY
>TRBV19
ASSSVGQVHTEAF
>TRBV5-1
ASSLAGTGYTGELF
>TRBV28
ATDGTGWYEQY
>TRBV7-9
ASRPRQDSTDTQY